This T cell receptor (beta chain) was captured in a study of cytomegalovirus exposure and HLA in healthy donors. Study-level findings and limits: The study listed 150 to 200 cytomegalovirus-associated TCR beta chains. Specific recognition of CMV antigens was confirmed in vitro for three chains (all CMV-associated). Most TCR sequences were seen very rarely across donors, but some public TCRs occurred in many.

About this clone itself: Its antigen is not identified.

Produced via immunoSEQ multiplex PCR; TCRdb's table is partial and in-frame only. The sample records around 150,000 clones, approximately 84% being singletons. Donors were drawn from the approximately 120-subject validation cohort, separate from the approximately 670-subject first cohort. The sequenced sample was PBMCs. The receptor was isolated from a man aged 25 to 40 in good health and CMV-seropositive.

CDR3 amino acids: CASSPMGGNMNTEAFF. The CDR3 region has the DNA TGTGCCAGCAGCCCGATGGGCGGGAACATGAACACTGAAGCTTTCTTT. The rearrangement joins TRBV7-8 to TRBJ1-1; no clear D gene. This CDR3 is built from 16 residues. With 5 bases removed from V and 0 bases from J, the gap between germline ends came to 16 bases. Germline-derived CDR1 and CDR2 are SGHVS and FQNEAQ.